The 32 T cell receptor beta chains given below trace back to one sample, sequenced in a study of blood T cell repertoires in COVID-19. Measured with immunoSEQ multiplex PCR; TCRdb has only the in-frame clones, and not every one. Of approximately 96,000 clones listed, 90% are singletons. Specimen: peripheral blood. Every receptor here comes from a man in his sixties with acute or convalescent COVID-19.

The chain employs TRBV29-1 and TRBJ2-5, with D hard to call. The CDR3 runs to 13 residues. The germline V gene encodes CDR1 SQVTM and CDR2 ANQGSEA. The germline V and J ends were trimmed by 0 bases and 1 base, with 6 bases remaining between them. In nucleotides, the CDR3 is TGCAGCGTTGAAGAATTGGCCCAAGAGACCCAGTACTTC. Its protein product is CSVEELAQETQYF.

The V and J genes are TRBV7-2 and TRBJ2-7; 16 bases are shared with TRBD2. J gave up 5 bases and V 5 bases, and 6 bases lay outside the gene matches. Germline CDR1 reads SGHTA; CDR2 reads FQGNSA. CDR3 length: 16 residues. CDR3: CASSAGLAGGPHEQYF. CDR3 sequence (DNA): TGTGCCAGCAGCGCGGGACTAGCGGGAGGGCCCCACGAGCAGTACTTC.

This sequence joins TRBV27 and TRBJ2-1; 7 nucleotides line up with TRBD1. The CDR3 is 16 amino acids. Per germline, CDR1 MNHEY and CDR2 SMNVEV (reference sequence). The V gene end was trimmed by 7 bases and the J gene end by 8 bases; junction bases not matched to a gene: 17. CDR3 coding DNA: TGTGCCAGCACCTCCTCGACAGGGCCCAACCCCGATGAGCAGTTCTTC. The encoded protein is CASTSSTGPNPDEQFF.

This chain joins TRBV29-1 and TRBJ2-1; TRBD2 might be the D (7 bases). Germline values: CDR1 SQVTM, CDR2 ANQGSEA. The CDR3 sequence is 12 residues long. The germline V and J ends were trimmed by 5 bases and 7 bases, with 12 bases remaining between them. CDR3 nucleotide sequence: TGCAGCGTTTGGGGGGGCCAAAATGAGCAGTTCTTC. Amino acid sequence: CSVWGGQNEQFF.

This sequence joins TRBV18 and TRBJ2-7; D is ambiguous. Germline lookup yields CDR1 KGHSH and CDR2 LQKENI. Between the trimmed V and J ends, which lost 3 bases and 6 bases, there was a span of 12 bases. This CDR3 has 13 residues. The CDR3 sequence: CASSPSNPLEQYF. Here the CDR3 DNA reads TGTGCCAGCTCACCTTCTAACCCCCTCGAGCAGTACTTC.

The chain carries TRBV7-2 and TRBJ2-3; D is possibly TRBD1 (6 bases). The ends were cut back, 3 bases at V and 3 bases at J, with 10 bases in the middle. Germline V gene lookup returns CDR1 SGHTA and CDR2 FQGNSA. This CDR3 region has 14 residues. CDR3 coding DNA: TGTGCCAGCAGCTTGAACAGGGCGACAGATACGCAGTATTTT. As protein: CASSLNRATDTQYF.

The CDR3 spells CASSPGTATGNTIYF. The CDR3 nucleotides read TGTGCCAGCAGCCCGGGGACAGCAACTGGAAACACCATATATTTT. This chain connects TRBV11-1 to TRBJ1-3; TRBD1 agrees at 7 bases. V lost 5 bases to trimming and J lost 2 bases; unmatched junction nucleotides: 6. There are 15 residues in the CDR3. Germline V gives CDR1 SGHAT, CDR2 FQDESV (reference sequence).

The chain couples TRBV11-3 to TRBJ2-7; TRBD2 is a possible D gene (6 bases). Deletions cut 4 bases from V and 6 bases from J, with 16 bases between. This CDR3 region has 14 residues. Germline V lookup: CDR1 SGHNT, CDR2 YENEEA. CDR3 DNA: TGTGCCAGCAGCTCCGGAACTAGCCCTGGCGAGCAGTACTTC. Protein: CASSSGTSPGEQYF.

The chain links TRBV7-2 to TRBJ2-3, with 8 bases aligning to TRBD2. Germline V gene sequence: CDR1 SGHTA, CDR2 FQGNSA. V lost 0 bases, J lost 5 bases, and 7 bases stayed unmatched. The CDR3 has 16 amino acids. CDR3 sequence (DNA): TGTGCCAGCAGCTTAGCCCCTAGCGGGTTCGAAGATACGCAGTATTTT. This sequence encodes CASSLAPSGFEDTQYF.

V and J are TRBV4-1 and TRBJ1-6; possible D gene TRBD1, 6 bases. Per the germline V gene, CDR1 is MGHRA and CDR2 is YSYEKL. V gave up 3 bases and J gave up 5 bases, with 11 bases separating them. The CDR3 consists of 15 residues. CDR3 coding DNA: TGCGCCAGCAGCCAGGGAGGGGGAGATAATTCACCCCTCCACTTT. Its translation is CASSQGGGDNSPLHF.

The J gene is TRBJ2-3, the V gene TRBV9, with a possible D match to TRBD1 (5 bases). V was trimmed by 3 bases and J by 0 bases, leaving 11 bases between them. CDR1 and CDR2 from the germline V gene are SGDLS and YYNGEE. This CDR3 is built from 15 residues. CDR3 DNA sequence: TGTGCCAGCAGCGGTCCGACAGCTAGCACAGATACGCAGTATTTT. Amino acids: CASSGPTASTDTQYF.

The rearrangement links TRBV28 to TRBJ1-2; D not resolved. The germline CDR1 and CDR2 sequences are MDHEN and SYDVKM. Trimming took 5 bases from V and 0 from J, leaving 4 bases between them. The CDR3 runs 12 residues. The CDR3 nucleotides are TGTGCCAGCAGTCCCACTAACTATGGCTACACCTTC. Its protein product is CASSPTNYGYTF.

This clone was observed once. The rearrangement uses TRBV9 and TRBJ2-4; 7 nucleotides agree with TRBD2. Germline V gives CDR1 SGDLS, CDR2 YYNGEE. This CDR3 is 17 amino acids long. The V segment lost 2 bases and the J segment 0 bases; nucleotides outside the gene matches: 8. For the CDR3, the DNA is TGTGCCAGCAGCGTGGGGGAGGGTGAGGGAGCCAAAAACATTCAGTACTTC. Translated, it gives CASSVGEGEGAKNIQYF. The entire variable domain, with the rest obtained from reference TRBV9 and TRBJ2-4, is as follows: DSGVTQTPKHLITATGQRVTLRCSPRSGDLSVYWYQQSLDQGLQFLIQYYNGEERAKGNILERFSAQQFPDLHSELNLSSLELGDSALYFCASSVGEGEGAKNIQYFGAGTRLSVL.

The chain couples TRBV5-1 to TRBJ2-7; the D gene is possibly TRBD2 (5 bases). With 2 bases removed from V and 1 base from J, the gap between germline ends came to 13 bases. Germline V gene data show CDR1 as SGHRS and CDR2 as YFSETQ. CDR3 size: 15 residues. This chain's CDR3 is CASSFVGSASYEQYF. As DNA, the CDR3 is TGCGCCAGCAGCTTTGTTGGTAGCGCTTCCTACGAGCAGTACTTC.

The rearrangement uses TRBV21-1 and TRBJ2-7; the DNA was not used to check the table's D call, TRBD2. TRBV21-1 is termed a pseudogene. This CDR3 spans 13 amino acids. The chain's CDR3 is CAPRARNYYEQYF. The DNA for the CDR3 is TGTGCCCCCAGAGCGAGGAACTACTACGAGCAGTACTTC.

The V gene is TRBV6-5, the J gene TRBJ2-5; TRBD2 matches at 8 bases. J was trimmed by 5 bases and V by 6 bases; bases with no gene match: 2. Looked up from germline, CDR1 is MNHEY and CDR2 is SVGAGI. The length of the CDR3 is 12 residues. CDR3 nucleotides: TGTGCCAGCAGGACTAGCGACGAGACCCAGTACTTC. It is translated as CASRTSDETQYF.

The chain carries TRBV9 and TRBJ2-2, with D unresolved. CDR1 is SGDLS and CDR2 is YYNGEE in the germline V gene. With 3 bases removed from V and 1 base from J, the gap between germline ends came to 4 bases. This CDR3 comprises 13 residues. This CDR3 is CASSAWNTGELFF. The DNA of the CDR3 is TGTGCCAGCAGCGCCTGGAACACCGGGGAGCTGTTTTTT.

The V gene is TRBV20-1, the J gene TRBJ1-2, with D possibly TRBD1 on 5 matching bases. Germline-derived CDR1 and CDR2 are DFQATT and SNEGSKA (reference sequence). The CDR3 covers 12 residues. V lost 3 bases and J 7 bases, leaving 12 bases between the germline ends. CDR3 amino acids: CSASGRASGYTF. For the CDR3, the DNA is TGCAGTGCTAGTGGCAGGGCATCTGGCTACACCTTC.

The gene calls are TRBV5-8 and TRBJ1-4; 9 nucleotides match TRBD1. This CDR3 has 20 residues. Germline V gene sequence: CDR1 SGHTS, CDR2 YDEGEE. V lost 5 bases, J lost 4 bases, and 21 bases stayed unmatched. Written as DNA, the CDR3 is TGTGCCAGCAGTTCAGACCCGGGACAGGGTCTTTTTGGGATTAATGAAAAACTGTTTTTT. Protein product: CASSSDPGQGLFGINEKLFF.

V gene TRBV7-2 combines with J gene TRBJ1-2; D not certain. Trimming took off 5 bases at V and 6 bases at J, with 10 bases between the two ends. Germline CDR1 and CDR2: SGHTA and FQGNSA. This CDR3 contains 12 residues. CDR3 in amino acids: CASSPPGDGYTF. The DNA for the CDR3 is TGTGCCAGCAGCCCCCCAGGCGATGGCTACACCTTC.

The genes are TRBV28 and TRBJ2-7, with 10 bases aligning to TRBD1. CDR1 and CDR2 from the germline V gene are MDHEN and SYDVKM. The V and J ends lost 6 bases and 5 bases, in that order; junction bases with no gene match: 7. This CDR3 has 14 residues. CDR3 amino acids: CASSHRQGANEQYF. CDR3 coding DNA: TGTGCCAGCAGCCACAGACAGGGGGCAAACGAGCAGTACTTC.

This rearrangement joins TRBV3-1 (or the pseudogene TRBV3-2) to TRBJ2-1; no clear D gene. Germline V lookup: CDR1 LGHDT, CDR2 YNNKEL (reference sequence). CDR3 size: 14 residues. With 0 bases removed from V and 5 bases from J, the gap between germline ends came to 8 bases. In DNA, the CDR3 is TGTGCCAGCAGCCAAGACAACCGGGACAATGAGCAGTTCTTC. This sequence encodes CASSQDNRDNEQFF.

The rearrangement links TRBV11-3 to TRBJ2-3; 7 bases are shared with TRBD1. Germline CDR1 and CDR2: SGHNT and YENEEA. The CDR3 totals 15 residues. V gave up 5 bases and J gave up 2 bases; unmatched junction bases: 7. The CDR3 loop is CASSTGQTFTDTQYF. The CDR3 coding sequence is TGTGCCAGCAGCACGGGACAGACTTTCACAGATACGCAGTATTTT.

CDR3 loop: CASSLPSQETQYF. The CDR3 coding sequence is TGTGCCAGCAGCTTGCCGAGCCAAGAGACCCAGTACTTC. The chain has TRBV5-5 and TRBJ2-5; no reliable D call. V dropped 1 base and J dropped 1 base, with 5 bases sitting between them. Germline V CDR1 and CDR2: SGHKS, YYEKEE (reference sequence). The CDR3 runs 13 residues.

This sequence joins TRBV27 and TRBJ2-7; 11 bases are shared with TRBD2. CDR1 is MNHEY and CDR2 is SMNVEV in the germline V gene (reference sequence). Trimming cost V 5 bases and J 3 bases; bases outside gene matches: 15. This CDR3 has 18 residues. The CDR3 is CASSPYGTGTSGHYEQYF. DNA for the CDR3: TGTGCCAGCAGTCCCTACGGAACCGGGACTAGCGGACACTACGAGCAGTACTTC.

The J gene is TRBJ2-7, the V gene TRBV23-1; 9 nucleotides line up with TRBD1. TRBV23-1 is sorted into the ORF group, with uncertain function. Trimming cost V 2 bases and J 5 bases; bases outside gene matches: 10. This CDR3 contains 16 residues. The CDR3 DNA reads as TGCGCCAGCAGTCAACTACCAGGGACAGGGATGGACGAGCAGTACTTC. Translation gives CASSQLPGTGMDEQYF.

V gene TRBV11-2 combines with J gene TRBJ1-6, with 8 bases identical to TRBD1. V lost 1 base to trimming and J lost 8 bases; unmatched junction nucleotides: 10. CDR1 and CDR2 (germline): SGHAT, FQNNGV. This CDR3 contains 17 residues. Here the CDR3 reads CASSLVSAGTGYSPLHF. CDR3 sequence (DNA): TGTGCCAGCAGCTTAGTATCAGCAGGGACAGGCTATTCACCCCTCCACTTT.

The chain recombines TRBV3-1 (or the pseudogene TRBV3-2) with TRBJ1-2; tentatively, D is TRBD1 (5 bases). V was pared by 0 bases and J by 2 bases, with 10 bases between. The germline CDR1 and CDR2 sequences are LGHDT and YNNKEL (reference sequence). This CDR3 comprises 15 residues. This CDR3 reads CASSQDGGGNYGYTF. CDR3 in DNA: TGTGCCAGCAGCCAAGATGGGGGGGGAAACTATGGCTACACCTTC.

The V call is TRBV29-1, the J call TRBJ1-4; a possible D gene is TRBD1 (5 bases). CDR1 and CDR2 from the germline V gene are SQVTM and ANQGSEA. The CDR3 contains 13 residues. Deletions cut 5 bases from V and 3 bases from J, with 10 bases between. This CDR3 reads CSVPGQANEKLFF. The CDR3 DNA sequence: TGCAGCGTTCCCGGACAAGCTAATGAAAAACTGTTTTTT.

In DNA form, the CDR3 reads TGTGCCAGCTCCTCCAGCCGGACAGGGGTCTACGAGCAGTACTTC. It specifies CASSSSRTGVYEQYF. The chain combines TRBV18 with TRBJ2-7, with 9 positions matching TRBD1. CDR1 KGHSH and CDR2 LQKENI come from the germline V gene. The ends lost 6 bases at V and 3 bases at J; junction bases unmatched: 9. CDR3 size: 15 residues.

This chain's CDR3 is CATSDLAGDQPQHF. CDR3 DNA sequence: TGTGCCACCAGTGATTTGGCGGGTGATCAGCCCCAGCATTTT. V is TRBV24-1 and J is TRBJ1-5; D is unresolved. The V and J ends lost 0 bases and 5 bases respectively, with 7 bases between them. This CDR3 contains 14 residues. The germline CDR1 and CDR2 sequences are KGHDR and SFDVKD.

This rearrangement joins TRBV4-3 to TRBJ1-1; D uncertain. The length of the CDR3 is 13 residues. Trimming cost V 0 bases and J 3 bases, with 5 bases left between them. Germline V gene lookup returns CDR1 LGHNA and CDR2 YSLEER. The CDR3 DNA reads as TGCGCCAGCAGCCAAGAACAGTACACTGAAGCTTTCTTT. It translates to CASSQEQYTEAFF.